This T cell receptor (beta chain) stems from a study of regulatory T cells in long-lasting Graves disease. The study's findings and limits: When disease was persistent, TRBV28, TRBJ1-2 and TRBJ2-5 were the favored segments.

According to the study, TCR beta libraries were built with iRepertoire HTBI primers and CDR3-region Arm-PCR. Via MiXCR, TCRdb re-called the multiplex PCR reads, giving one row per CDR3 protein. The sample comprises a few hundred thousand distinct CDR3 sequences, about 15% of which are singletons, and about 8% rests with the top ten. The table lists this clonotype with many counts. Antigen unknown. This CDR3 has 17 amino acids. Trimming stripped 3 bases from V and 5 bases from J, with 22 bases between. This sample's time point: newly diagnosed GD, antithyroid drugs for less than 3 months. Extracted RNA from PBMCs served as the source of the TCR library. These data were also reused for a study on T cells in Graves' hyperthyroidism and ophthalmopathy.

This specimen consisted of peripheral blood mononuclear cells (PBMCs), obtained at new diagnosis, from a patient treated with antithyroid drugs. The gene calls are TRBV12-3 or TRBV12-4 and TRBJ2-5, with TRBD2 as a possible D gene (6 bases). The sequence came from a woman in her forties with Graves disease. CDR3 sequence: CASSFVSAGTVLETQYF. The CDR3 DNA reads TGTGCCAGCAGTTTTGTTTCGGCGGGGACGGTATTGGAGACCCAGTACTTC.